This passage covers 27 T cell receptor beta chains from one sample sequenced in a study of cytomegalovirus exposure and HLA in healthy donors. 60 Vbeta and 13 Jbeta primers were used in PCR. The table came from immunoSEQ multiplex PCR; TCRdb's copy has only in-frame clones and leaves some out. The sample lists 150,000 or so clones; around 78% were seen once. Material: PBMCs. The receptors derive from a woman aged 40 to 50 in good health and CMV-seronegative.

V gene TRBV7-3 combines with J gene TRBJ2-7, with TRBD1 identical over 8 bases. From germline, CDR1 is SGHTA and CDR2 FQGTGA. V shed 4 bases, J shed 5 bases, and the junction held 4 bases outside the gene matches. The CDR3 extends over 13 amino acids. CDR3 sequence: CASSSDRGNEQYF. As DNA, the CDR3 is TGTGCCAGCAGCTCAGACAGGGGAAACGAGCAGTACTTC.

This clone appeared a single time. V is TRBV5-1 and J is TRBJ2-5, with TRBD1 identical over 12 bases. V trimming: 0 bases; J trimming: 5 bases; junction bases outside the gene matches: 5. The V gene's germline CDR1 is SGHRS and CDR2 YFSETQ. This CDR3 is built from 16 residues. CDR3 sequence: CASSLEGTGGWETQYF. The CDR3 bases are TGCGCCAGCAGCTTGGAAGGGACAGGGGGCTGGGAGACCCAGTACTTC.

The V gene is TRBV5-1, the J gene TRBJ1-1; a possible D gene is TRBD1 (6 bases). Germline V gives CDR1 SGHRS, CDR2 YFSETQ. The CDR3 length is 16 residues. V was trimmed by 1 base and J by 0 bases, leaving 13 bases between them. Here the CDR3 reads CASSLSPQGLNTEAFF. As DNA, the CDR3 is TGCGCCAGCAGCTTGTCACCCCAGGGGTTGAACACTGAAGCTTTCTTT. Full variable domain (remainder filled in from reference TRBV5-1 and TRBJ1-1): KAGVTQTPRYLIKTRGQQVTLSCSPISGHRSVSWYQQTPGQGLQFLFEYFSETQRNKGNFPGRFSGRQFSNSRSEMNVSTLELGDSALYLCASSLSPQGLNTEAFFGQGTRLTVV.

The chain carries TRBV2 and TRBJ2-3, with TRBD1 as a possible D gene (5 bases). Germline V CDR1 and CDR2: SNHLY, FYNNEI. The V gene lost 10 bases and the J gene lost 3 bases, with 17 bases spanning the gap. The CDR3 loop spans 14 amino acids. Here the CDR3 DNA reads TGTGCCACCCTCAGGGCTTTGGGAACAGATACGCAGTATTTT. This encodes CATLRALGTDTQYF.

This clone was counted once. The gene calls are TRBV7-9 and TRBJ2-1; D is ambiguous. Trimming pared 6 bases from V and 5 bases from J, leaving 14 bases between. The CDR3 extends over 14 amino acids. In germline, CDR1 is SEHNR, CDR2 FQNEAQ (reference sequence). CDR3 coding DNA: TGTGCCAGCAGTTTGGGCTCAGTGAACAATGAGCAGTTCTTC. Protein: CASSLGSVNNEQFF.

The chain uses TRBV29-1 and TRBJ2-6, with D hard to call. Trimming stripped 2 bases from V and 2 bases from J, with 4 bases between. Germline V lookup: CDR1 SQVTM, CDR2 ANQGSEA. The CDR3 spans 13 residues. The CDR3 sequence: CSVEQAGANVLTF. For the CDR3, the DNA is TGCAGCGTTGAACAGGCTGGGGCCAACGTCCTGACTTTC.

The J gene is TRBJ2-3, the V gene TRBV29-1; 13 bases line up with TRBD2. The CDR3 covers 14 residues. The germline gives CDR1 SQVTM, CDR2 ANQGSEA. The V segment lost 7 bases and the J segment 1 base; nucleotides outside the gene matches: 2. CDR3 in DNA: TGCAGCGCTGGGACTAGCGGGGGCACAGATACGCAGTATTTT. Translating it yields CSAGTSGGTDTQYF.

The chain employs TRBV5-4 and TRBJ2-2, with 7 bases identical to TRBD1. The V segment lost 3 bases and the J segment 3 bases; nucleotides outside the gene matches: 8. There are 16 residues in the CDR3. Germline CDR1 and CDR2: SGHNT and YYREEE (reference sequence). CDR3 nucleotide sequence: TGTGCCAGCAGCTCTTCCGGGACAGTGTACACCGGGGAGCTGTTTTTT. Its protein product is CASSSSGTVYTGELFF.

The chain has TRBV30 and TRBJ1-3, with a possible D match to TRBD1 (5 bases). The CDR3 contains 13 residues. Deletions cut 4 bases from V and 6 bases from J, with 13 bases between. Germline V CDR1 and CDR2: GTSNPN, SVGIG (reference sequence). The CDR3 spells CAWIPAGLNTIYF. Here the CDR3 DNA reads TGTGCCTGGATTCCAGCGGGGCTAAACACCATATATTTT. The complete variable domain, with remaining parts taken from reference TRBV30 and TRBJ1-3, reads SQTIHQWPATLVQPVGSPLSLECTVEGTSNPNLYWYRQAAGRGLQLLFYSVGIGQISSEVPQNLSASRPQDRQFILSSKKLLLSDSGFYLCAWIPAGLNTIYFGEGSWLTVV.

The V call is TRBV7-9, the J call TRBJ2-1, with 8 bases matching TRBD2. There are 14 residues in the CDR3. With V trimmed by 3 bases and J by 6 bases, 4 bases remained unmatched. Per the germline V gene, CDR1 is SEHNR and CDR2 is FQNEAQ (reference sequence). The CDR3 DNA follows: TGTGCCAGCAGCTTTCCTCTAGCGGGCAATGAGCAGTTCTTC. This translates into CASSFPLAGNEQFF.

The chain carries TRBV25-1 and TRBJ1-3; D remains ambiguous. Deletions cut 2 bases from V and 5 bases from J, with 10 bases between. Germline V CDR1 and CDR2: MGHDK, SYGVNS. CDR3 length: 14 residues. This CDR3 reads CASSETTWRNTIYF. As DNA, the CDR3 is TGTGCCAGCAGTGAAACTACCTGGCGAAACACCATATATTTT.

This clone was observed a single time. The V gene is TRBV30, the J gene TRBJ2-7; 7 bases fit TRBD1. The length of the CDR3 is 12 residues. V trimming: 3 bases; J trimming: 4 bases; junction bases outside the gene matches: 3. The V gene's germline CDR1 is GTSNPN and CDR2 SVGIG (reference sequence). As DNA, the CDR3 is TGTGCCTGGAGAAGACAGGGATACGAGCAGTACTTC. This gives the protein CAWRRQGYEQYF.

The chain carries TRBV5-4 and TRBJ2-7; maybe TRBD1 (6 bases). The CDR3 extends over 15 amino acids. Trimming took 0 bases from V and 2 from J, leaving 12 bases between them. CDR1 is SGHNT and CDR2 is YYREEE in the germline V gene (reference sequence). CDR3 region: CASSLVSGHPYEQYF. In DNA form, the CDR3 reads TGTGCCAGCAGCTTGGTATCGGGACATCCCTACGAGCAGTACTTC.

The chain is built from TRBV6-1 and TRBJ2-5; perhaps TRBD2 as D (6 bases). There are 16 residues in the CDR3. Germline loops: CDR1 MNHNS, CDR2 SASEGT. The ends were cut back, 0 bases at V and 7 bases at J, with 18 bases in the middle. The CDR3 loop reads CASSEARGGALRTQYF. As DNA, the CDR3 is TGTGCCAGCAGTGAAGCTCGAGGAGGGGCCTTGCGGACCCAGTACTTC.

The V call is TRBV28, the J call TRBJ2-1, with 11 bases fitting TRBD2. CDR1 is MDHEN and CDR2 is SYDVKM in the germline V gene. CDR3 length: 16 residues. With 2 bases clipped from V and 8 bases from J, the junction kept 8 bases outside the gene matches. The CDR3 loop is CASSLGGSGRGDEQFF. The CDR3 coding sequence is TGTGCCAGCAGTTTAGGGGGTAGCGGGAGGGGGGATGAGCAGTTCTTC.

This chain uses TRBV5-6 with TRBJ2-7; no definite D call. The length of the CDR3 is 14 residues. V lost 0 bases, J lost 4 bases, and 11 bases lay in between. Germline V gives CDR1 SGHDT, CDR2 YYEEEE. DNA for the CDR3: TGTGCCAGCAGCTTGGGCGGCAGTCGGTACGAGCAGTACTTC. It encodes CASSLGGSRYEQYF.

The genes are TRBV19 and TRBJ1-2; 9 bases are shared with TRBD1. This CDR3 is built from 14 residues. V gave up 6 bases and J gave up 7 bases; unmatched junction bases: 9. From germline, CDR1 is LNHDA and CDR2 SQIVND (reference sequence). CDR3 bases: TGTGCCAGTAGCCCCGACAGGGGGAAAGGTGGCTACACCTTC. Its protein is CASSPDRGKGGYTF.

J is TRBJ1-1 and V is TRBV9, with 7 bases lining up with TRBD1. The CDR3 totals 14 residues. CDR1 SGDLS and CDR2 YYNGEE come from the germline V gene. The V segment lost 4 bases and the J segment 11 bases; nucleotides outside the gene matches: 14. The CDR3 region has the DNA TGTGCCAGCAGCTCCTTGGACAGGTATGGGGCGGCTTTCTTT. This translates into CASSSLDRYGAAFF.

The chain employs TRBV5-6 and TRBJ2-7; D unresolved. V dropped 4 bases and J dropped 5 bases, with 10 bases sitting between them. The germline V gene encodes CDR1 SGHDT and CDR2 YYEEEE. The CDR3 runs to 12 residues. The CDR3: CASSHVSHEQYF. CDR3 DNA sequence: TGTGCCAGCAGCCATGTTAGTCACGAGCAGTACTTC.

Regarding this clone: This CDR3 is also generated by other DNA sequences in the sample. The chain employs TRBV30 and TRBJ1-2, with 8 bases aligning to TRBD1. The CDR3 loop spans 12 amino acids. The germline V gene has CDR1 GTSNPN and CDR2 SVGIG (reference sequence). The V gene end was trimmed by 4 bases and the J gene end by 4 bases; junction bases not matched to a gene: 2. The DNA of the CDR3 is TGTGCCTGGACAGGGGGCGCCTATGGCTACACCTTC. Amino acids: CAWTGGAYGYTF.

Only one count was recorded for this clone. The rearrangement links TRBV6-4 to TRBJ2-6; D call uncertain. Trimming removed 4 bases from V and 0 bases from J, with 4 bases in between. CDR3 length: 14 amino acids. The germline CDR1 and CDR2 sequences are MRHNA and SNTAGT. The CDR3 is CASSADSGANVLTF. CDR3 DNA sequence: TGTGCCAGCAGTGCAGACTCTGGGGCCAACGTCCTGACTTTC.

The chain couples TRBV2 to TRBJ2-4; 12 nucleotides match TRBD1. V dropped 4 bases and J dropped 0; count of bases not matched to a gene: 10. CDR1 and CDR2 (germline): SNHLY, FYNNEI. The CDR3 loop spans 19 amino acids. CDR3 in amino acids: CASSASGTGGGGAKNIQYF. CDR3 bases: TGTGCCAGCAGTGCATCCGGGACAGGGGGCGGGGGAGCCAAAAACATTCAGTACTTC.

V usage is TRBV2 and J usage is TRBJ1-2; D gene ambiguous. Deletions cut 5 bases from V and 2 bases from J, with 9 bases between. This CDR3 is built from 13 residues. Germline assignment: CDR1 SNHLY and CDR2 FYNNEI. CDR3 in amino acids: CASSLGGNYGYTF. CDR3 DNA sequence: TGTGCCAGCAGTCTAGGCGGAAACTATGGCTACACCTTC.

V is TRBV6-1 and J is TRBJ1-2, with 7 bases matching TRBD1. This CDR3 region has 14 residues. With 3 bases clipped from V and 0 bases from J, the junction kept 1 base outside the gene matches. CDR1 is MNHNS, CDR2 SASEGT, per germline. The CDR3 nucleotides read TGTGCCAGCAGTGATGGGACAGCTAACTATGGCTACACCTTC. This gives the protein CASSDGTANYGYTF.

The gene calls are TRBV30 and TRBJ2-2; 7 bases match TRBD1. The V and J ends lost 3 bases and 6 bases, in that order; junction bases with no gene match: 4. The length of the CDR3 is 13 residues. The V gene's germline CDR1 is GTSNPN and CDR2 SVGIG (reference sequence). CDR3: CAWSVTGAGELFF. DNA of the CDR3: TGTGCCTGGAGCGTTACAGGGGCCGGGGAGCTGTTTTTT.

This chain joins TRBV6-5 and TRBJ1-5, with 8 bases aligning to TRBD1. CDR3 length: 15 residues. Germline V gene lookup returns CDR1 MNHEY and CDR2 SVGAGI. V dropped 0 bases and J dropped 10; count of bases not matched to a gene: 8. The CDR3 loop is CASSYSRDRNYPQHF. CDR3 coding DNA: TGTGCCAGCAGTTACTCGAGGGACAGGAACTATCCCCAGCATTTT.

The rearrangement links TRBV6-4 to TRBJ2-7, with 10 bases fitting TRBD2. The CDR3 contains 16 residues. Germline V lookup: CDR1 MRHNA, CDR2 SNTAGT. V shed 6 bases, J shed 5 bases, and the junction held 13 bases outside the gene matches. The CDR3 coding sequence is TGTGCCAGCAGCCCCAGCTTGGGGACTAGCGCCCACGAGCAGTACTTC. This codes for CASSPSLGTSAHEQYF.